The present T cell receptor beta chain was sequenced within a study of control samples from healthy donors and cancer patients. Assay: immunoSEQ multiplex PCR; the TCRdb copy retains only in-frame clones and omits some. The sample includes 90,000 to 110,000 clones, 90% of them seen just once. Germline lookup yields CDR1 GTSNPN and CDR2 SVGIG (reference sequence). The V end lost 1 base, the J end lost 8 bases, and 8 bases lay between the germline ends. The CDR3 has 12 amino acids. This clone was recorded only once. The clonotype was recovered from a human donor in good health. The donor label of this sample is uncertain. Sequencing was done on a sample of blood. The chain is built from TRBV30 and TRBJ1-4; D uncertain. CDR3 residues: CAWSEIGEKLFF. The CDR3 region has the DNA TGTGCCTGGAGTGAAATAGGCGAAAAACTGTTTTTT.